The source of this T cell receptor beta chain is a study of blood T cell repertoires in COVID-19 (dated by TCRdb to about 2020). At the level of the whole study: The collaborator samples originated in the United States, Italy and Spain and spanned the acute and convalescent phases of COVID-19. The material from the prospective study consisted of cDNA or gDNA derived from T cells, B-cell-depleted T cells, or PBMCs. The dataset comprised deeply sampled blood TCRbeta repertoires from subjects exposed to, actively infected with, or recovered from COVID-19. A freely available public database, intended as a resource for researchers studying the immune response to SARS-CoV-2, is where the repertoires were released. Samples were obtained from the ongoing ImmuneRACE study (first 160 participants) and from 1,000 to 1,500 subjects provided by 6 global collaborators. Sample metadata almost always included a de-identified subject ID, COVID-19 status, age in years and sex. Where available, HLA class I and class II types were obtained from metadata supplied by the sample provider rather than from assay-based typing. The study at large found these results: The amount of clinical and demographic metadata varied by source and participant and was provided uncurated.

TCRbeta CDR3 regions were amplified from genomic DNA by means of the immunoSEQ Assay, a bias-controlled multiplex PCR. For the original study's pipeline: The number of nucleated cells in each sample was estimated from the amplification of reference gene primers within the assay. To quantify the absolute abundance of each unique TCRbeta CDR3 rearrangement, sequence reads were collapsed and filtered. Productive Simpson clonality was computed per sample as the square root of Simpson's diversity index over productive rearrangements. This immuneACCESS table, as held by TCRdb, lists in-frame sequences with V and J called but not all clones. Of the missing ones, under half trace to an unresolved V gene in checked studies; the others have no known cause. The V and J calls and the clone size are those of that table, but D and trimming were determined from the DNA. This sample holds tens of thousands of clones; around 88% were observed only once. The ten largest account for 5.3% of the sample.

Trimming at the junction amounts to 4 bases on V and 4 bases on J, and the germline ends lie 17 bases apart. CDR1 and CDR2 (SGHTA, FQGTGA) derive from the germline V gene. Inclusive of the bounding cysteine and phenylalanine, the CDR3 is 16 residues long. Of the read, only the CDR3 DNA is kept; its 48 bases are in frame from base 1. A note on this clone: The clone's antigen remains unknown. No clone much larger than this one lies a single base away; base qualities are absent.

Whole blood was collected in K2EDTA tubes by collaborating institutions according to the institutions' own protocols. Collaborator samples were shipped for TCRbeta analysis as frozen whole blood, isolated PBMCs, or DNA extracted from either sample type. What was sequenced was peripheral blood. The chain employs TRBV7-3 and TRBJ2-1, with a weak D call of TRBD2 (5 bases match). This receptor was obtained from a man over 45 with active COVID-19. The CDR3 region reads CASSSDGVNGYNEQFF. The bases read TGTGCCAGCAGCTCCGACGGGGTCAACGGGTACAATGAGCAGTTCTTC.